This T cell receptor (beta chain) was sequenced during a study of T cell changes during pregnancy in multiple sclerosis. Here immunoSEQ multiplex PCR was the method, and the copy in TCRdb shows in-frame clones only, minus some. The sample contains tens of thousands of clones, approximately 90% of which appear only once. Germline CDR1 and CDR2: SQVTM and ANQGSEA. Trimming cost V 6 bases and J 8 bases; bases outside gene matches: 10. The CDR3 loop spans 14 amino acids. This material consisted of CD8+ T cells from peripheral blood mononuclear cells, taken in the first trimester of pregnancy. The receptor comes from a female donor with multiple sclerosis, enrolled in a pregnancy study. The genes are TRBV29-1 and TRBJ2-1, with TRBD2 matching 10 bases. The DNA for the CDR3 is TGCAGCGTCCCCCAGCCTAGCGGGAGTTATGAGCAGTTCTTC. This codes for CSVPQPSGSYEQFF.